The 24 T cell receptor beta chains below come from one sample, sequenced in a study of glioma-infiltrating T cells. Amplification of TCR alpha and beta CDR3 regions from RNA used iRepertoire nested multiplex PCR. TCRdb independently ran MiXCR on the multiplex PCR reads; one entry per CDR3 protein. The sample carries some 160,000 distinct CDR3 sequences, about 40% recorded once. The sequencing input was glioma tissue, nonneoplastic brain tissue, or PBMCs (not recorded which). Source of these receptors: a human donor with low-grade glioma or glioblastoma, undergoing nonglioma brain surgery, or in good health (not recorded which).

This clonotype was counted many times. The chain employs TRBV20-1 and TRBJ2-3; 10 positions agree with TRBD1. This CDR3 is 14 amino acids long. V shed 5 bases and J 8 bases; nucleotides not matched to a gene: 10. Germline V gene lookup returns CDR1 DFQATT and CDR2 SNEGSKA (reference sequence). The CDR3 loop is CSAFRQGALGTQYF. DNA of the CDR3: TGCAGTGCTTTTCGACAGGGGGCGCTTGGTACGCAGTATTTT.

Of note for this clonotype: A junction boundary mismatches the germline segment, possibly from a read error. The gene calls are TRBV27 and TRBJ2-7; 7 bases align to TRBD1. CDR3 size: 17 residues. From germline, CDR1 is MNHEY and CDR2 SMNVEV (reference sequence). Here the CDR3 reads CASSLFSGKGASYEKYF. The CDR3 nucleotides read TGTGCCAGCAGTTTATTCTCGGGAAAGGGGGCTTCCTACGAGAAGTACTTC.

The table lists this clonotype with a few counts. The DNA of the CDR3 is TGCAGCGTTGTAGGACAGCGCTACGAGCAGTACTTC. Protein: CSVVGQRYEQYF. The V and J genes are TRBV29-1 and TRBJ2-7; possibly TRBD1 for D (6 bases). Trimming removed 4 bases from V and 3 bases from J, with 10 bases in between. The germline gives CDR1 SQVTM, CDR2 ANQGSEA. The CDR3 contains 12 residues.

The chain has TRBV19 and TRBJ1-5; possible D gene TRBD1, 6 bases. Germline CDR1 and CDR2: LNHDA and SQIVND (reference sequence). CDR3 length: 16 residues. Trimming cost V 9 bases and J 4 bases, with 22 bases left between them. The CDR3 sequence is CASRTRLRRGNQPQHF. CDR3 nucleotide sequence: TGTGCCAGCAGAACACGCCTCAGAAGGGGGAATCAGCCCCAGCATTTT.

Points on this clonotype: A much larger clone differs by one base, so this may be a read error. This sequence joins TRBV28 and TRBJ2-5; 10 bases are a match to TRBD1. Per the germline V gene, CDR1 is MDHEN and CDR2 is SYDVKM. The CDR3 consists of 16 residues. DNA for the CDR3: TGTGCCAGCAGTTCCACCGGGACAGGGGAACAAGAGAACCAGTACTTC. Residues: CASSSTGTGEQENQYF.

About this clonotype itself: With a much larger clone just one base away, this may be a read error. The chain joins TRBV10-3 to TRBJ2-7; D gene unclear. The CDR3 loop spans 11 amino acids. Germline V gene data show CDR1 as ENHRY and CDR2 as SYGVKD. V lost 7 bases, J lost 5 bases, and 9 bases lay in between. CDR3 sequence reads: CAITVGNEQYF. The CDR3 nucleotides are TGTGCCATCACGGTGGGCAACGAGCAGTACTTC.

As for this clonotype: This may arise from a read error, as a much more abundant clone is one base away. The chain uses TRBV18 and TRBJ2-5; possible D gene TRBD1, 5 bases. Germline loops: CDR1 KGHSH, CDR2 LQKENI. The CDR3 is made up of 14 amino acids. The CDR3 DNA is TGTGCCAGCTCACTGAATCAGGGCCAGGAGACCCATTACTTC. It is translated as CASSLNQGQETHYF.

This clonotype was seen a few times. CDR3 coding DNA: TGTGCCAGCAACAACCCCGGTGAGACCCAGTACTTC. Its translation is CASNNPGETQYF. The chain has TRBV12-3 or TRBV12-4 and TRBJ2-5; D is ambiguous. This CDR3 region has 12 residues. The V end lost 7 bases, the J end lost 5 bases, and 11 bases lay between the germline ends.

In this sample, this clonotype turned up many times. The chain couples TRBV20-1 to TRBJ2-1, with 10 bases lining up with TRBD2. J lost 3 bases, V lost 4 bases, and 6 bases had no gene match. From germline, CDR1 is DFQATT and CDR2 SNEGSKA (reference sequence). CDR3 length equals 15 residues. The CDR3 nucleotides read TGCAGTGCTACCGAGGGACTAGCGAACTACAATGAGCAGTTCTTC. It yields the protein CSATEGLANYNEQFF.

The chain employs TRBV29-1 and TRBJ2-7; 8 nucleotides agree with TRBD1. V dropped 6 bases and J dropped 4; count of bases not matched to a gene: 17. The CDR3 consists of 16 residues. The germline V gene has CDR1 SQVTM and CDR2 ANQGSEA. CDR3 sequence: CSVRGQGSPRGYEQYF. The CDR3 DNA reads TGCAGCGTAAGAGGACAGGGTTCCCCTCGGGGGTACGAGCAGTACTTC.

At least ten counts were recorded for this clonotype. This chain connects TRBV10-3 to TRBJ1-5, with D possibly TRBD1 on 6 matching bases. CDR3 size: 14 residues. Germline CDR1 reads ENHRY; CDR2 reads SYGVKD. Trimming cost V 3 bases and J 7 bases, with 13 bases left between them. The CDR3 reads CAISEAGDGQPQHF. For the CDR3, the DNA is TGTGCCATCAGTGAAGCAGGGGATGGCCAGCCCCAGCATTTT.

For this clonotype: This could be a read error, since a much larger clone is one nucleotide away. V gene TRBV10-2 combines with J gene TRBJ2-7; TRBD1 might be the D (5 bases). This CDR3 comprises 15 residues. The germline V gene encodes CDR1 WSHSY and CDR2 SAAADI. CDR3 coding DNA: TGTGCCACCCGTCGCCAAGGACATGGATCCTACGAGCAGTACTTC. It translates to CATRRQGHGSYEQYF.

This clonotype was observed a handful of times. The chain has TRBV25-1 and TRBJ2-2, with D perhaps matching TRBD2 (5 bases). The V gene lost 0 bases and the J gene lost 5 bases, with 10 bases spanning the gap. Germline V gene sequence: CDR1 MGHDK, CDR2 SYGVNS. There are 15 residues in the CDR3. CDR3 sequence (DNA): TGTGCCAGCAGTGAATATAGAGGGTTTACCGGGGAGCTGTTTTTT. It specifies CASSEYRGFTGELFF.

The table lists this clonotype with many counts. This chain links TRBV28 with TRBJ2-7, with D uncertain. V gave up 1 base and J gave up 0 bases, with 4 bases separating them. This CDR3 is built from 13 residues. Germline loops: CDR1 MDHEN, CDR2 SYDVKM. The CDR3 is CASSLYRSYEQYF. CDR3 DNA sequence: TGTGCCAGCAGTTTATACCGCTCCTACGAGCAGTACTTC.

As to this clonotype: Its ends do not fully match the called genes, so a read error is possible. This sequence joins TRBV28 and TRBJ1-5; D is possibly TRBD1 (6 bases). CDR1 and CDR2 from the germline V gene are MDHEN and SYDVKM. The CDR3 has 14 residues. DNA for the CDR3: TGTGCCAGCAGTTTATCAGGGGTCAATCACCCCCAGCATTTC. Its protein product is CASSLSGVNHPQHF.

Worth noting for this clonotype: A much more abundant neighbour one base away suggests this may be a read error. V usage is TRBV6-2 or TRBV6-3 and J usage is TRBJ2-1, with TRBD2 matching over 9 bases. The CDR3 totals 14 residues. Germline V gives CDR1 MNHEY, CDR2 SVGEGT. This CDR3 is CVSSLGGGRDEQFF. CDR3 nucleotide sequence: TGTGTCAGCTCCCTAGGAGGCGGGAGGGATGAGCAGTTCTTC.

Concerning this clonotype: Being one base from a much bigger clone, this may be a read error. The chain couples TRBV2 to TRBJ1-3; D ambiguous. CDR3 length: 16 amino acids. V shed 5 bases and J shed 2 bases, with 16 bases lying between them. From germline, CDR1 is SNHLY and CDR2 FYNNEI. CDR3 in amino acids: CASSQTGRFPGNTIYF. CDR3 sequence (DNA): TGTGCCAGCAGTCAAACCGGGAGGTTCCCTGGAAACACCATATATTTT.

A few counts support this clonotype. The chain carries TRBV12-3 or TRBV12-4 and TRBJ1-1, with D maybe TRBD1 (6 bases). The CDR3 length is 14 residues. V was shortened by 5 bases and J by 0 bases, with 10 bases between the two germline ends. In DNA form, the CDR3 reads TGTGCCAGCAGTGGGGCAGGGGTGAACACTGAAGCTTTCTTT. As protein: CASSGAGVNTEAFF.

A remark on this clonotype: A much larger clone differs from this one at a single base, so this may be a read error. The chain employs TRBV2 and TRBJ1-3, with D unclear. Germline V gene data show CDR1 as SNHLY and CDR2 as FYNNEI. V was pared by 5 bases and J by 9 bases, with 11 bases between. This CDR3 spans 12 amino acids. CDR3 DNA sequence: TGTGCCAGCAGTTTGGGGTCGGCCACCATATATTTT. The encoded protein is CASSLGSATIYF.

In this sample, this clonotype turned up many times. This rearrangement joins TRBV2 to TRBJ2-1, with a tentative D call TRBD2 (5 bases). This CDR3 spans 12 amino acids. V lost 6 bases, J lost 8 bases, and 11 bases lay in between. Germline CDR1 SNHLY, CDR2 FYNNEI. The DNA of the CDR3 is TGTGCCAGCAGGGTTAGCGAGGATGAGCAGTTCTTC. Amino acids: CASRVSEDEQFF.

This clonotype was detected only a few times. The chain carries TRBV7-8 and TRBJ2-1; TRBD2 aligns across 10 bases. From germline, CDR1 is SGHVS and CDR2 FQNEAQ. V trimming: 1 base; J trimming: 6 bases; junction bases outside the gene matches: 12. The CDR3 loop spans 18 amino acids. The CDR3 DNA sequence: TGTGCCAGCAGCTTAGTAGGTGCTAGCGGGAGTTCGGGCAATGAGCAGTTCTTC. Protein: CASSLVGASGSSGNEQFF.

Of note for this clonotype: This may be a read error: a much more frequent sequence differs by one nucleotide. The V call is TRBV20-1, the J call TRBJ2-7, with 8 bases fitting TRBD1. The J segment lost 5 bases and the V segment lost 1 base, leaving 10 bases of the junction unmatched. The CDR3 spans 15 residues. CDR1 and CDR2 (germline): DFQATT, SNEGSKA (reference sequence). The CDR3 bases are TGCAGTGCTAGAGGGCGGACAGGGTGGTCGGACGAGCAGTACTTC. Protein product: CSARGRTGWSDEQYF.

In this sample, this clonotype turned up many times. The gene calls are TRBV12-3 or TRBV12-4 and TRBJ2-1; D unresolved. The length of the CDR3 is 11 residues. Trimming pared 2 bases from V and 7 bases from J, leaving 3 bases between. The CDR3 region is CASSLQNEQFF. CDR3 sequence (DNA): TGTGCCAGCAGTTTACAGAATGAGCAGTTCTTC.

This clonotype was recorded at least ten times. The rearrangement links TRBV28 to TRBJ2-1, with 9 bases that match TRBD1. The V segment lost 5 bases and the J segment 6 bases; nucleotides outside the gene matches: 20. The CDR3 is made up of 19 amino acids. Germline lookup yields CDR1 MDHEN and CDR2 SYDVKM. The CDR3 coding sequence is TGTGCCAGCAGTCAATACCAGGGACAGGGAAGTTTAGTGGGCAATGAGCAGTTCTTC. Residues: CASSQYQGQGSLVGNEQFF.